Each of the 9 T cell receptor beta chains below was sequenced from the same sample in a study of cytomegalovirus exposure and HLA in healthy donors. The primer mix had 60 Vbeta and 13 Jbeta primers. Only in-frame clones appear in the TCRdb table, and some are missing; sequencing was by immunoSEQ multiplex PCR. There are just over 150,000 clones in the sample, with approximately 2% held by the top ten. Sequencing was done on a sample of PBMCs. These receptor sequences come from a man aged 25 to 40 in good health and CMV-seronegative.

About this clone: One end of the junction varies from germline; a read error may be responsible. The chain joins TRBV5-1 to TRBJ1-1; the match to TRBD1 covers 9 bases. The CDR3 has 15 residues. Germline CDR1 and CDR2: SGHRS and YFSETQ. The CDR3 spells CASSSQGQGDTEASF. The CDR3 DNA reads TGCGCCAGCAGCTCACAGGGACAGGGTGACACTGAAGCTTCCTTT.

The chain employs TRBV13 and TRBJ2-3; no firm D call. Trimming pared 5 bases from V and 5 bases from J, leaving 11 bases between. This CDR3 has 13 amino acids. From germline, CDR1 is PRHDT and CDR2 FYEKMQ (reference sequence). CDR3: CASSQGTGDTQYF. As DNA, the CDR3 is TGTGCCAGCAGCCAAGGTACGGGAGATACGCAGTATTTT.

The chain has TRBV28 and TRBJ2-5; TRBD1 aligns across 9 bases. CDR1 and CDR2 (germline): MDHEN, SYDVKM. V gave up 3 bases and J gave up 5 bases; unmatched junction bases: 4. There are 14 residues in the CDR3. CDR3 amino acids: CASSFTDRGETQYF. DNA of the CDR3: TGTGCCAGCAGTTTCACGGACAGGGGTGAGACCCAGTACTTC.

Points on this clone: The sample contains more than one DNA sequence encoding this CDR3. This chain joins TRBV28 and TRBJ2-2; D is possibly TRBD2 (6 bases). CDR3 length: 13 residues. V lost 7 bases and J lost 5, with 11 bases in between. CDR1 MDHEN and CDR2 SYDVKM come from the germline V gene. The CDR3 coding sequence is TGTGCCAGCACGGGGGAGGCAACCGGGGAGCTGTTTTTT. Its protein is CASTGEATGELFF.

This chain connects TRBV18 to TRBJ2-2; D possibly corresponds to TRBD1 (5 bases). The CDR3 runs to 15 residues. Germline-derived CDR1 and CDR2 are KGHSH and LQKENI. V gave up 6 bases and J gave up 3 bases, with 14 bases separating them. DNA of the CDR3: TGTGCCAGCTCGCTAAACCAGGGTTACACCGGGGAGCTGTTTTTT. Encoded protein: CASSLNQGYTGELFF.

The chain combines TRBV12-5 with TRBJ1-5, with 7 positions matching TRBD1. CDR1 and CDR2 from the germline V gene are LGHNT and FRNRAP. The V gene end was trimmed by 1 base and the J gene end by 9 bases; junction bases not matched to a gene: 6. The CDR3 sequence is 14 residues long. CDR3 residues: CASGLGQGNRPQHF. DNA of the CDR3: TGTGCTAGTGGTTTGGGACAGGGCAATAGGCCCCAGCATTTT.

As for this clone: Germline is not matched at one junction end, which may reflect a read error. V and J are TRBV27 and TRBJ2-3; 12 positions match TRBD2. This CDR3 comprises 15 residues. Looked up from germline, CDR1 is MNHEY and CDR2 is SMNVEV (reference sequence). CDR3 bases: TGTGCCAGCGGTTTACTAGCGGGAGGACGTGATACGCAGTATTTT. Its protein is CASGLLAGGRDTQYF.

This chain links TRBV18 with TRBJ1-3, with D possibly matching TRBD1 (6 bases). V gave up 4 bases and J gave up 0 bases, with 10 bases separating them. Germline V gives CDR1 KGHSH, CDR2 LQKENI. The CDR3 loop spans 15 amino acids. The DNA of the CDR3 is TGTGCCAGCTCACAGGGGGACAACTCTGGAAACACCATATATTTT. It encodes CASSQGDNSGNTIYF.

The chain links TRBV7-9 to TRBJ2-5; a weak D match, TRBD2 (6 bases). The J call is in doubt because the DNA end fits TRBJ2-7 better. The CDR3 is made up of 14 amino acids. CDR1 is SEHNR, CDR2 FQNEAQ, per germline (reference sequence). CDR3 protein: CASSRGSMTYEQYF. DNA of the CDR3: TGTGCCAGCAGCCGGGGGTCTATGACCTACGAGCAGTACTTC.